This T cell receptor (beta chain) stems from a study of T-cell reconstitution after alpha-beta-depleted transplantation in children. Notes on the study in general: Recipient T cells and thymic progenitors that survived gave rise to the high TCRbeta diversity observed at day 60 in some patients. By one year post-transplant, T-cell counts and diversity largely arose from T cells that were newly produced.

Preparation of the TCRbeta library involved a method that used unique molecular identifiers. TCRdb reprocessed the PCR reads with MiXCR, giving one entry per CDR3 protein. The sample shows approximately 89,000 distinct CDR3 sequences, around 15% of them seen only once. This clonotype was detected ten times or more. Antigen: not known. The sample consisted of PBMCs, mostly from graft donor cells, taken 180 days after TCRalphabeta/CD19-depleted stem cell transplant. This clonotype was sampled from a male patient aged 2 to 9 who had a stem cell transplant for acute lymphoblastic leukemia, so the T cells may come from the graft donor.

Here the CDR3 reads CAISNQGEQYF. The DNA for the CDR3 is TGTGCCATCAGTAATCAGGGCGAGCAGTACTTC. The chain carries TRBV10-3 and TRBJ2-7; D perhaps matches TRBD1 (5 bases). The CDR3 is made up of 11 amino acids. The ends were cut back, 5 bases at V and 6 bases at J, with 8 bases in the middle. CDR1 ENHRY and CDR2 SYGVKD come from the germline V gene.